These 17 T cell receptor beta chains were sequenced from one sample in a study of blood T cell repertoires in COVID-19. Profiling relied on immunoSEQ multiplex PCR, and the TCRdb table lists in-frame clones only, not all of them. The table has about 330,000 clones, 89% seen once; the top ten hold approximately 6.5%. The specimen sequenced was peripheral blood. Source of these receptors: a man aged 18 to 29 who had recovered from COVID-19.

The chain is built from TRBV5-5 and TRBJ2-7; unclear D gene. The CDR3 length is 14 residues. From germline, CDR1 is SGHKS and CDR2 YYEKEE (reference sequence). Trimming cost V 5 bases and J 0 bases, with 12 bases left between them. CDR3 residues: CASSYRGNSYEQYF. The DNA for the CDR3 is TGTGCCAGCAGTTATCGAGGCAACTCCTACGAGCAGTACTTC.

This chain links TRBV6-5 with TRBJ1-4; a possible D gene is TRBD1 (5 bases). CDR3 size: 15 residues. V lost 7 bases to trimming and J lost 5 bases, with 17 bases between them. Germline CDR1 and CDR2: MNHEY and SVGAGI. The CDR3, as DNA: TGTGCCAGCACTCCCCGTGGACGGACAAATGAAAAACTGTTTTTT. Its protein is CASTPRGRTNEKLFF.

The rearrangement uses TRBV7-3 and TRBJ1-4, with TRBD1 identical over 7 bases. The CDR3 runs 13 residues. Germline V lookup: CDR1 SGHTA, CDR2 FQGTGA. V shed 5 bases, J shed 7 bases, and the junction held 4 bases outside the gene matches. As DNA, the CDR3 is TGTGCCAGCAGCGAATCAGGGGGTGAAAAACTGTTTTTT. Translation gives CASSESGGEKLFF.

The chain has TRBV12-5 and TRBJ1-4; TRBD1 matches at 8 bases. With V trimmed by 6 bases and J by 0 bases, 6 bases remained unmatched. The CDR3 contains 16 residues. Germline CDR1 LGHNT, CDR2 FRNRAP. Here the CDR3 reads CASGSGGLSTNEKLFF. The CDR3 DNA reads TGTGCTAGTGGATCAGGGGGCTTATCAACTAATGAAAAACTGTTTTTT.

This rearrangement joins TRBV19 to TRBJ2-1; possible D gene TRBD2, 6 bases. The CDR3 contains 14 residues. Germline V gives CDR1 LNHDA, CDR2 SQIVND (reference sequence). With 1 base removed from V and 7 bases from J, the gap between germline ends came to 11 bases. CDR3 sequence reads: CASSIGLGRNEQFF. DNA of the CDR3: TGTGCCAGTAGTATAGGACTAGGTAGGAATGAGCAGTTCTTC.

The CDR3 sequence: CASSLAQGSGNTIYF. CDR3 coding DNA: TGCGCCAGCAGCTTGGCACAGGGATCTGGAAACACCATATATTTT. V gene TRBV5-1 combines with J gene TRBJ1-3; possibly TRBD1 for D (6 bases). The CDR3 extends over 15 amino acids. CDR1 is SGHRS, CDR2 YFSETQ, per germline. Between the trimmed V and J ends, which lost 0 bases and 1 base, there was a span of 8 bases.

The V and J genes are TRBV7-9 and TRBJ2-1; TRBD1 might be the D (6 bases). This CDR3 is 14 amino acids long. With 2 bases removed from V and 10 bases from J, the gap between germline ends came to 15 bases. Per the germline V gene, CDR1 is SEHNR and CDR2 is FQNEAQ (reference sequence). The CDR3 spells CASSLFSGDFEQFF. CDR3 nucleotides: TGTGCCAGCAGCTTATTTTCAGGGGATTTCGAGCAGTTCTTC. The whole variable domain, filled in from reference TRBV7-9 and TRBJ2-1, reads DTGVSQNPRHKITKRGQNVTFRCDPISEHNRLYWYRQTLGQGPEFLTYFQNEAQLEKSRLLSDRFSAERPKGSFSTLEIQRTEQGDSAMYLCASSLFSGDFEQFFGPGTRLTVL.

This chain links TRBV5-4 with TRBJ2-7; 9 nucleotides align to TRBD1. Germline V lookup: CDR1 SGHNT, CDR2 YYREEE (reference sequence). This CDR3 is built from 14 residues. The trim removed 3 bases at V and 6 bases at J, leaving 7 bases unmatched. This CDR3 reads CASSWGQGLGEQYF. The CDR3, as DNA: TGTGCCAGCAGCTGGGGACAGGGTCTTGGCGAGCAGTACTTC.

In its sample, this clone was seen once. V usage is TRBV18 and J usage is TRBJ1-2, with D tentatively TRBD1 (6 bases). V was shortened by 3 bases and J by 8 bases, with 13 bases between the two germline ends. The CDR3 runs to 13 residues. Germline V gene lookup returns CDR1 KGHSH and CDR2 LQKENI. In nucleotides, the CDR3 is TGTGCCAGCTCACCCAAGGGGGATGAAGGCTACACCTTC. This translates into CASSPKGDEGYTF.

V and J are TRBV10-3 and TRBJ1-1; 10 bases match TRBD1. The germline V gene has CDR1 ENHRY and CDR2 SYGVKD. V was clipped by 8 bases and J by 2 bases; unmatched bases: 17. The CDR3 is 18 residues long. The CDR3 is CAISVIRGDRGPNTEAFF. Written as DNA, the CDR3 is TGTGCCATCTCAGTGATCAGGGGGGACAGGGGACCTAACACTGAAGCTTTCTTT.

The chain combines TRBV18 with TRBJ2-5; a possible D gene is TRBD1 (6 bases). The germline CDR1 and CDR2 sequences are KGHSH and LQKENI. V lost 7 bases and J lost 2, with 14 bases in between. The CDR3 spans 14 residues. CDR3 sequence reads: CASFQKGQQETQYF. The CDR3 DNA follows: TGTGCCAGCTTCCAAAAAGGACAGCAAGAGACCCAGTACTTC.

The rearrangement uses TRBV18 and TRBJ2-7; 7 bases are a match to TRBD1. CDR1 KGHSH and CDR2 LQKENI come from the germline V gene. The ends lost 2 bases at V and 1 base at J; junction bases unmatched: 5. This CDR3 is 15 amino acids long. CDR3 coding DNA: TGTGCCAGCTCACCAGGGGACAGCATATCCTACGAGCAGTACTTC. This gives the protein CASSPGDSISYEQYF. The variable domain in full, completed from reference TRBV18 and TRBJ2-7, reads NAGVMQNPRHLVRRRGQEARLRCSPMKGHSHVYWYRQLPEEGLKFMVYLQKENIIDESGMPKERFSAEFPKEGPSILRIQQVVRGDSAAYFCASSPGDSISYEQYFGPGTRLTVT.

The chain uses TRBV10-3 and TRBJ2-1; 7 nucleotides line up with TRBD1. V was pared by 2 bases and J by 6 bases, with 7 bases of the junction left unmatched. Germline CDR1 and CDR2: ENHRY and SYGVKD. The CDR3 has 15 residues. The CDR3 DNA is TGTGCCATCAGTGAGCGGGCCCCAGGGGGCAATGAGCAGTTCTTC. Protein product: CAISERAPGGNEQFF.

This chain uses TRBV11-3 with TRBJ2-5; D is perhaps TRBD1 (6 bases). This CDR3 contains 13 residues. Germline lookup yields CDR1 SGHNT and CDR2 YENEEA. V was shortened by 1 base and J by 5 bases, with 8 bases between the two germline ends. In DNA form, the CDR3 reads TGTGCCAGCAGCTTAGTGCAGGGGGAGACCCAGTACTTC. It encodes CASSLVQGETQYF. Variable domain in full (rest from reference TRBV11-3 and TRBJ2-5): EAGVVQSPRYKIIEKKQPVAFWCNPISGHNTLYWYLQNLGQGPELLIRYENEEAVDDSQLPKDRFSAERLKGVDSTLKIQPAELGDSAVYLCASSLVQGETQYFGPGTRLLVL.

The chain couples TRBV7-6 to TRBJ2-7; D may be TRBD1 (6 bases). This CDR3 contains 16 residues. Germline V gene sequence: CDR1 SGHVS, CDR2 FNYEAQ. V dropped 4 bases and J dropped 1 base, with 17 bases sitting between them. CDR3 protein: CASSSLLQGPSYEQYF. In DNA, the CDR3 is TGTGCCAGCAGCTCCCTACTACAGGGTCCGTCCTACGAGCAGTACTTC.

The chain recombines TRBV12-3 or TRBV12-4 with TRBJ1-5; D not certain. V lost 2 bases to trimming and J lost 6 bases, with 8 bases between them. This CDR3 region has 13 residues. In DNA form, the CDR3 reads TGTGCCAGCAGTTTAAATTTGGCTCAGCCCCAGCATTTT. Translating it yields CASSLNLAQPQHF.

As for this clone: Other DNA sequences in the same sample also yield this CDR3. The chain's CDR3 is CASSLGGGYEQYF. The CDR3 bases are TGTGCCAGCAGTTTGGGGGGAGGCTACGAGCAGTACTTC. The chain uses TRBV27 and TRBJ2-7, with a tentative D call TRBD2 (6 bases). CDR3 length: 13 residues. Germline CDR1 reads MNHEY; CDR2 reads SMNVEV (reference sequence). V dropped 3 bases and J dropped 3 bases, with 9 bases sitting between them.